What follows are 21 T cell receptor beta chains derived from one specimen sequenced in a study of shared clonotypes between healthy human individuals. Data came from immunoSEQ multiplex PCR; TCRdb stores just in-frame clones and leaves some out. The top ten hold roughly 13% of the sample, which has roughly 500,000 clones, over 70% seen once. Sequencing was performed on PBMCs. The receptors here all came from a woman between 40 and 55 years old in good health. Some clones in this sample may be carry-over from other donors' samples.

This clone turned up a few times. The V call is TRBV18, the J call TRBJ2-5; TRBD1 or TRBD2 may be the D gene (5 bases each). The CDR3 runs to 14 residues. V lost 2 bases, J lost 5 bases, and 12 bases lay in between. Germline loops: CDR1 KGHSH, CDR2 LQKENI. DNA for the CDR3: TGTGCCAGCTCACCAACGGGGCAAGCGGAGACCCAGTACTTC. It yields the protein CASSPTGQAETQYF.

The chain employs TRBV7-9 and TRBJ1-4, with D unclear. This CDR3 comprises 12 residues. The germline V gene has CDR1 SEHNR and CDR2 FQNEAQ (reference sequence). V was clipped by 8 bases and J by 0 bases, with 4 bases between them. The CDR3 region has the DNA TGTGCCAGCGGGGCAACTAATGAAAAACTGTTTTTT. This codes for CASGATNEKLFF. The complete variable domain, with remaining parts taken from reference TRBV7-9 and TRBJ1-4, reads DTGVSQNPRHKITKRGQNVTFRCDPISEHNRLYWYRQTLGQGPEFLTYFQNEAQLEKSRLLSDRFSAERPKGSFSTLEIQRTEQGDSAMYLCASGATNEKLFFGSGTQLSVL.

In the case of this clone: A far larger clone is one base from this, pointing to a likely read error. The chain is built from TRBV28 and TRBJ1-1; D call uncertain. Germline V gene data show CDR1 as MDHEN and CDR2 as SYDVKM. The CDR3 sequence is 13 residues long. The CDR3 reads CAISLLGTSVAFF. The CDR3 region has the DNA TGTGCCATCAGTTTATTAGGCACGTCAGTGGCTTTCTTT.

The gene calls are TRBV4-2 and TRBJ2-1, with a possible D match to TRBD2 (5 bases). The germline gives CDR1 LGHNA, CDR2 YNFKEQ. This CDR3 has 15 amino acids. V was trimmed by 4 bases and J by 3 bases, leaving 13 bases between them. CDR3 nucleotide sequence: TGTGCCAGCAGCCTCGCTCCCGGGAACTACAATGAGCAGTTCTTC. It yields the protein CASSLAPGNYNEQFF.

Comments on this clone: This is likely an artifact of a read error, given a far larger clone one base away. The chain links TRBV28 to TRBJ1-2, with D maybe TRBD1 (6 bases). The CDR3 loop spans 15 amino acids. The V end lost 2 bases, the J end lost 3 bases, and 13 bases lay between the germline ends. CDR1 and CDR2 (germline): MDHEN, SYDVKM. Here the CDR3 reads CASSLTTGHYYGYTF. CDR3 bases: TGTGCCAGCAGTTTAACGACAGGACATTACTATGGCTACACCTTC.

As regards this clone: The sample has other DNA sequences that encode this CDR3 too. The gene calls are TRBV6-4 and TRBJ2-3; 10 bases fit TRBD2. The CDR3 length is 15 residues. V gave up 3 bases and J gave up 1 base; unmatched junction bases: 1. CDR1 and CDR2 from the germline V gene are MRHNA and SNTAGT. For the CDR3, the DNA is TGTGCCAGCAGTGAAGGGACTAGCGGCACAGATACGCAGTATTTT. This translates into CASSEGTSGTDTQYF.

The CDR3 region is CASRTGNTYEQYF. The CDR3 DNA is TGTGCCAGCAGAACCGGGAACACCTACGAGCAGTACTTC. This chain uses TRBV5-5 with TRBJ2-7, with TRBD2 as a possible D gene (5 bases). The CDR3 runs to 13 residues. V lost 5 bases and J lost 2, with 11 bases in between. Looked up from germline, CDR1 is SGHKS and CDR2 is YYEKEE (reference sequence).

The chain links TRBV6-1 to TRBJ2-1, with 15 positions matching TRBD2. Germline CDR1 MNHNS, CDR2 SASEGT. This CDR3 is 15 amino acids long. With 3 bases clipped from V and 8 bases from J, the junction kept 2 bases outside the gene matches. The CDR3 DNA follows: TGTGCCAGCAGTGAGGGACTAGCGGGAGGTTATGAGCAGTTCTTC. This translates into CASSEGLAGGYEQFF.

V usage is TRBV20-1 and J usage is TRBJ2-5; D ambiguous. Germline V gives CDR1 DFQATT, CDR2 SNEGSKA (reference sequence). V gave up 5 bases and J gave up 1 base, with 5 bases separating them. This CDR3 comprises 11 residues. The CDR3 DNA is TGCAGTGCTGCCCCCCAAGAGACCCAGTACTTC. Protein sequence: CSAAPQETQYF.

About this clone: A much larger clone lies a single base off, so this may be a read error. Other DNA sequences in this sample translate to the same CDR3. V and J are TRBV19 and TRBJ2-5, with 7 bases that match TRBD1. Germline V gene lookup returns CDR1 LNHDA and CDR2 SQIVND (reference sequence). The CDR3 is made up of 15 amino acids. V shed 5 bases and J 1 base; nucleotides not matched to a gene: 7. The chain's CDR3 is CASSSADRVQETQYF. The CDR3 DNA is TGTGCCAGTAGTTCTGCTGACAGGGTCCAAGAGACCCAGTACTTC.

Points on this clone: A much larger clone lies one base from this, so it may be a read error. Other nucleotide sequences in the sample specify the same CDR3. This rearrangement joins TRBV30 to TRBJ2-6, with a weak D call TRBD2 (6 bases). Trimming took off 2 bases at V and 11 bases at J, with 10 bases between the two ends. The CDR3 is 12 amino acids. Germline values: CDR1 GTSNPN, CDR2 SVGIG (reference sequence). The CDR3 region has the DNA TGTGCCTGGAGTCGGACGGGGGACGTCCTGACTTTC. Its translation: CAWSRTGDVLTF. Full variable domain (missing parts from reference TRBV30 and TRBJ2-6): SQTIHQWPATLVQPVGSPLSLECTVEGTSNPNLYWYRQAAGRGLQLLFYSVGIGQISSEVPQNLSASRPQDRQFILSSKKLLLSDSGFYLCAWSRTGDVLTFGAGSRLTVL.

The V gene is TRBV6-1, the J gene TRBJ2-7, with D possibly called TRBD1 or TRBD2 (5 bases each). CDR3 length: 14 residues. Trimming took 8 bases from V and 4 from J, leaving 18 bases between them. The germline gives CDR1 MNHNS, CDR2 SASEGT. In DNA, the CDR3 is TGTGCCAGCCAATCGAGGGGTTTTCTGTACGAGCAGTACTTC. Amino acid sequence: CASQSRGFLYEQYF.

This clone appeared a single time. The chain is built from TRBV27 and TRBJ2-1, with 7 bases identical to TRBD2. Germline V gene data show CDR1 as MNHEY and CDR2 as SMNVEV (reference sequence). The V gene end was trimmed by 6 bases and the J gene end by 10 bases; junction bases not matched to a gene: 12. The CDR3 totals 14 residues. The CDR3 DNA is TGTGCCAGCAGGCGGAGCGGGACTTCTGGCGAGCAGTTCTTC. The encoded protein is CASRRSGTSGEQFF.

The V call is TRBV29-1, the J call TRBJ2-1, with 11 bases that match TRBD2. The V segment lost 2 bases and the J segment 4 bases; nucleotides outside the gene matches: 4. The CDR3 runs 15 residues. CDR1 is SQVTM, CDR2 ANQGSEA, per germline. In DNA, the CDR3 is TGCAGCGTTGAACAGGGGACTAGCGGATACAATGAGCAGTTCTTC. It specifies CSVEQGTSGYNEQFF.

As concerns this clone: This sequence is one base from a far larger clone and is likely a read error. Other nucleotide sequences from this sample produce the same CDR3. The gene calls are TRBV10-3 and TRBJ1-1; D is perhaps TRBD1 (6 bases). Germline V gene sequence: CDR1 ENHRY, CDR2 SYGVKD. This CDR3 has 15 amino acids. The CDR3 DNA follows: TGTGCCATCAGTGTACGACAGGCCACTAACACTGAAGCCTTCTTT. Protein: CAISVRQATNTEAFF.

The chain employs TRBV19 and TRBJ2-6; D call uncertain. CDR3 size: 14 residues. The germline gives CDR1 LNHDA, CDR2 SQIVND (reference sequence). V lost 5 bases and J 4 bases, leaving 9 bases between the germline ends. The CDR3 sequence is CASSPTGGANVLTF. The CDR3 DNA reads as TGTGCCAGTAGTCCCACCGGCGGGGCCAACGTCCTGACTTTC.

The genes are TRBV7-2 and TRBJ2-3, with 8 bases aligning to TRBD1. V was pared by 3 bases and J by 4 bases, with 6 bases of the junction left unmatched. The germline V gene encodes CDR1 SGHTA and CDR2 FQGNSA. CDR3 length equals 15 residues. The CDR3 loop is CASSFRGPLADTQYF. CDR3 in DNA: TGTGCCAGCAGCTTCAGGGGGCCTCTCGCAGATACGCAGTATTTT.

There are a few counts of this clone. A read error may be the cause here, since a much bigger clone is one base away. The DNA for the CDR3 is TGCGCCAGCAGTCCGAGGGGGGCCACAGATATGCAGTATTTT. As protein: CASSPRGATDMQYF. J is TRBJ2-3 and V is TRBV4-3; D possibly matches TRBD1 or TRBD2 (6 bases each). The CDR3 runs 14 residues. Germline V gives CDR1 LGHNA, CDR2 YSLEER.

Concerning this clone itself: A read error likely explains this, since a far larger clone differs by one base. The same CDR3 can be traced to other DNA sequences in this sample. The rearrangement uses TRBV6-5 and TRBJ1-6, with D tentatively TRBD1 (6 bases). CDR3 length: 16 residues. The germline gives CDR1 MNHEY, CDR2 SVGAGI. Trimming cost V 2 bases and J 5 bases, with 13 bases left between them. CDR3 DNA sequence: TGTGCCAGCAGTTACGGGGGCGGGATCCATAATTCACCCCTCCACTTT. Encoded protein: CASSYGGGIHNSPLHF.

This chain links TRBV5-4 with TRBJ1-2, with D perhaps matching TRBD1 (5 bases). Germline values: CDR1 SGHNT, CDR2 YYREEE (reference sequence). The germline V and J ends were trimmed by 5 bases and 4 bases, with 9 bases remaining between them. CDR3 length: 12 amino acids. The CDR3 DNA reads as TGTGCCAGCAGACAAGACAGCTATGGCTACACCTTC. Its protein is CASRQDSYGYTF.

The gene calls are TRBV11-2 and TRBJ2-1; no firm D call. V shed 3 bases and J shed 7 bases, with 7 bases lying between them. Germline loops: CDR1 SGHAT, CDR2 FQNNGV. This CDR3 spans 12 amino acids. Here the CDR3 DNA reads TGTGCCAGCAGCTTTAACAAAAATGAGCAGTTCTTC. It specifies CASSFNKNEQFF.